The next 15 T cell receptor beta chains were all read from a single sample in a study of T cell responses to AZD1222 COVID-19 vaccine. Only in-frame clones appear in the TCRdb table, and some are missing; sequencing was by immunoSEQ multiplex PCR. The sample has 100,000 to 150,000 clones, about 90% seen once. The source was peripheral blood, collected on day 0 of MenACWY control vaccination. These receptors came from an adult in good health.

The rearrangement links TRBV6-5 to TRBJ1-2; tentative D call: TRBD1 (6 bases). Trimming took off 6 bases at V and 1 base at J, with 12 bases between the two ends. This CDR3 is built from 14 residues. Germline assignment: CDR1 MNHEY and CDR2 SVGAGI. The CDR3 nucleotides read TGTGCCAGCAGCCAATACAGGGATAACTATGGCTACACCTTC. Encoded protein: CASSQYRDNYGYTF.

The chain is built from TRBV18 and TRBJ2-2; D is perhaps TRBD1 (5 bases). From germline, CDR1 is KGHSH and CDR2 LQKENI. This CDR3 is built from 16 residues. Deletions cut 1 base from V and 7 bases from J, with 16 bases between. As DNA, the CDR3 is TGTGCCAGCTCACCACGTGATCAGGGTCTGGTCGGGGAGCTGTTTTTT. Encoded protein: CASSPRDQGLVGELFF.

For the CDR3, the DNA is TGTGCCAGCATGTTCGGGTTTAACTATGGCTACACCTTC. It encodes CASMFGFNYGYTF. This rearrangement joins TRBV2 to TRBJ1-2; unclear D gene. Trimming removed 7 bases at V and 1 base at J, with 10 bases between. This CDR3 has 13 residues. Germline CDR1 reads SNHLY; CDR2 reads FYNNEI.

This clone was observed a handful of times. The CDR3 reads CASSIVAEVYGYTF. The DNA of the CDR3 is TGTGCCAGTAGTATAGTTGCGGAAGTCTATGGCTACACCTTC. This chain joins TRBV19 and TRBJ1-2; D is unclear. The V end lost 1 base, the J end lost 4 bases, and 10 bases lay between the germline ends. The CDR3 loop spans 14 amino acids. Germline-derived CDR1 and CDR2 are LNHDA and SQIVND (reference sequence).

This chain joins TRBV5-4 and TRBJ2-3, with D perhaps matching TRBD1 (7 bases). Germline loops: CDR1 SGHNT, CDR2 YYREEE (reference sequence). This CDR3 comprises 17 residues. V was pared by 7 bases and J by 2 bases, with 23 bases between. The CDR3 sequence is CASADRVWRDTTDTQYF. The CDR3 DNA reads TGTGCCAGCGCAGACAGGGTCTGGCGGGATACCACAGATACGCAGTATTTT.

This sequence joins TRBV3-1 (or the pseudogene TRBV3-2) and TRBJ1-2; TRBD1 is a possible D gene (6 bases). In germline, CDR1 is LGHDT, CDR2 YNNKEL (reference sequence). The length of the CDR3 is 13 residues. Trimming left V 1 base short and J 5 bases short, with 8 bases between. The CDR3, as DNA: TGTGCCAGCAGCCAAGCAGGGACATATGGCTACACCTTC. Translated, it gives CASSQAGTYGYTF.

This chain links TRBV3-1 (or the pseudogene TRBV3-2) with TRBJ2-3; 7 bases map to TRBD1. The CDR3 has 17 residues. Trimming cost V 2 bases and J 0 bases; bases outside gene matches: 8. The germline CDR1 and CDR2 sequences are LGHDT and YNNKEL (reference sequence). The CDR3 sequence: CASSQRRGLLSTDTQYF. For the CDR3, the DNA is TGTGCCAGCAGCCAACGAAGGGGGCTCCTTAGCACAGATACGCAGTATTTT.

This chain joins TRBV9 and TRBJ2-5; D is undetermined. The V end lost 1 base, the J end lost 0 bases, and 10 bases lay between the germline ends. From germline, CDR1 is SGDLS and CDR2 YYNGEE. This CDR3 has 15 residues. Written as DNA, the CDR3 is TGTGCCAGCAGCGTATTCTCCACATACCAAGAGACCCAGTACTTC. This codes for CASSVFSTYQETQYF.

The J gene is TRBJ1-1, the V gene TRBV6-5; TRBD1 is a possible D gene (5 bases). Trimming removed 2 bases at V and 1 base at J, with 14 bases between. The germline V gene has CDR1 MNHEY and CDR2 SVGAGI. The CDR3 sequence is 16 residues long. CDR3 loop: CASSYRAGRPNTEAFF. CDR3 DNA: TGTGCCAGCAGTTACCGGGCAGGGAGACCGAACACTGAAGCTTTCTTT.

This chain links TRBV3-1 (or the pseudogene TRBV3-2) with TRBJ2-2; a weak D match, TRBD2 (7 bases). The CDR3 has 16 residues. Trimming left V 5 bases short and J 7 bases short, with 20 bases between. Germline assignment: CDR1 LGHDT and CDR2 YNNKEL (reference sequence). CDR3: CASSYRSSGGSGELFF. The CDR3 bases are TGTGCCAGCAGCTATCGGTCCTCGGGGGGCAGCGGGGAGCTGTTTTTT.

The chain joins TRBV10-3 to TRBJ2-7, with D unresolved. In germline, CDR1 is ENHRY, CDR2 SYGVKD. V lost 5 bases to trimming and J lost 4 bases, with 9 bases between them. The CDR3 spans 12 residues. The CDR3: CAISSGGYEQYF. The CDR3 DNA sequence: TGTGCCATCAGTTCCGGTGGGTACGAGCAGTACTTC.

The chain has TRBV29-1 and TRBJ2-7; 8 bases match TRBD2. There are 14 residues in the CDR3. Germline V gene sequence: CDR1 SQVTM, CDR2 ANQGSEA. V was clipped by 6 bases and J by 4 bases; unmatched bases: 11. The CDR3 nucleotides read TGCAGCGTCGCAAAGGACTCGGGGGGGTACGAGCAGTACTTC. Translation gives CSVAKDSGGYEQYF.

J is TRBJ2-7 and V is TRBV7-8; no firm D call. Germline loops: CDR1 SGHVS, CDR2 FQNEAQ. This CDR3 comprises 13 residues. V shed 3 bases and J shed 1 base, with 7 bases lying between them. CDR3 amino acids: CASSFGRSYEQYV. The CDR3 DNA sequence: TGTGCCAGCAGCTTCGGCAGATCCTACGAGCAGTACGTC.

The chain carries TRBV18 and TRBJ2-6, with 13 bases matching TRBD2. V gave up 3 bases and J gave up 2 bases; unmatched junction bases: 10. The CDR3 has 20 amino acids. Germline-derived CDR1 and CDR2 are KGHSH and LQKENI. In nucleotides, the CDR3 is TGTGCCAGCTCACCGCCCTCCCGGACTAGCGGGAGAGCTGGGGCCAACGTCCTGACTTTC. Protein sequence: CASSPPSRTSGRAGANVLTF.

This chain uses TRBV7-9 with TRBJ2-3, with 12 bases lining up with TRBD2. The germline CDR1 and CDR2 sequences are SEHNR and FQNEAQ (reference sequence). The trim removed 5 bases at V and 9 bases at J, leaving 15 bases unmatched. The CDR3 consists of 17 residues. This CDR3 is CASSTGTSGFTLQTQYF. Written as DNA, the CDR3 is TGTGCCAGCAGCACCGGGACTAGCGGGTTCACTCTGCAAACGCAGTATTTT.